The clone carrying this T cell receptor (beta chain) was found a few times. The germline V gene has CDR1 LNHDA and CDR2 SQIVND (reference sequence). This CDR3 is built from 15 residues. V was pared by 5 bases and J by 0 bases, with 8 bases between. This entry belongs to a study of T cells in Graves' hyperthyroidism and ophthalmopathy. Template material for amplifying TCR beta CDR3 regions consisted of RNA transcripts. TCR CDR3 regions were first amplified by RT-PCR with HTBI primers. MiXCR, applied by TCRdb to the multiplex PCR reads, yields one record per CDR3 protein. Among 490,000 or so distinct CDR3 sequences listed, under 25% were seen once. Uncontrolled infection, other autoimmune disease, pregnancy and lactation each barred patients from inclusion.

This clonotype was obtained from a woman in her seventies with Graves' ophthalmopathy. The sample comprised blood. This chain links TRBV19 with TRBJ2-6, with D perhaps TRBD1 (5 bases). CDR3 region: CASSYDSSGANVLTF. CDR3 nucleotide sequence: TGTGCCAGTAGTTATGACAGCTCTGGGGCCAACGTCCTGACTTTC.